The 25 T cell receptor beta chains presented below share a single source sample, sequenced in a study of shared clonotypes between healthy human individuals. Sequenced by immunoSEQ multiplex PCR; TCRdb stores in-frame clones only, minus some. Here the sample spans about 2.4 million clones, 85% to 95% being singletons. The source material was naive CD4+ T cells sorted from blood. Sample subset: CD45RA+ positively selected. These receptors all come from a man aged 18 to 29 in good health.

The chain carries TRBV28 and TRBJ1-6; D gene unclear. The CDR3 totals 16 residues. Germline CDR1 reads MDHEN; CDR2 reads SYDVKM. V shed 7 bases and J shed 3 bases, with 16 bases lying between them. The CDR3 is CASKTRFNSYNSPLHF. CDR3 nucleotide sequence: TGTGCCAGCAAAACGCGTTTCAACAGCTATAATTCACCCCTCCACTTT.

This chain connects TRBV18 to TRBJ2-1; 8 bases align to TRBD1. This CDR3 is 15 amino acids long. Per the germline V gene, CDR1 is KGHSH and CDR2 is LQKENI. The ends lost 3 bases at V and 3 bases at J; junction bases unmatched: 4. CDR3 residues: CASSPGQGRYNEQFF. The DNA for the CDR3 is TGTGCCAGCTCACCTGGACAGGGTCGCTACAATGAGCAGTTCTTC.

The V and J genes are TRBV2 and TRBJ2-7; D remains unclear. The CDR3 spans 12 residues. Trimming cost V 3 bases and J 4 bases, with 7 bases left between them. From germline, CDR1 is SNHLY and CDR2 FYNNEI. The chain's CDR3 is CASSDPVYEQYF. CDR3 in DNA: TGTGCCAGCAGTGACCCAGTTTACGAGCAGTACTTC. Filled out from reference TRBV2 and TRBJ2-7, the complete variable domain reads EPEVTQTPSHQVTQMGQEVILRCVPISNHLYFYWYRQILGQKVEFLVSFYNNEISEKSEIFDDQFSVERPDGSNFTLKIRSTKLEDSAMYFCASSDPVYEQYFGPGTRLTVT.

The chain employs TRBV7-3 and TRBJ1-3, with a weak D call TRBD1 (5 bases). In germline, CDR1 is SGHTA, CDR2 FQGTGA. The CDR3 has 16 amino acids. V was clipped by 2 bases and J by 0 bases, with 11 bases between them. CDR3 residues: CASSLQGRSSGNTIYF. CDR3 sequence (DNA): TGTGCCAGCAGCTTACAGGGCAGAAGCTCTGGAAACACCATATATTTT.

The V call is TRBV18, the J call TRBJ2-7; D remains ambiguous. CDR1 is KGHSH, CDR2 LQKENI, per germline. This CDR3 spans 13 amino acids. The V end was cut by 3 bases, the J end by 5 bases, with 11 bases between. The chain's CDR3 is CASSPPTRNEQYF. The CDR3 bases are TGTGCCAGCTCACCCCCTACACGGAACGAGCAGTACTTC.

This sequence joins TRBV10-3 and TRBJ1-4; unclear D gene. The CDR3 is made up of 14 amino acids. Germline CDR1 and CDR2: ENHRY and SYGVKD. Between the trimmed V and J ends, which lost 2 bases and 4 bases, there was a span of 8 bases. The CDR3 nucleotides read TGTGCCATCAGTGAGGGTCTTGGTAATGAAAAACTGTTTTTT. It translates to CAISEGLGNEKLFF.

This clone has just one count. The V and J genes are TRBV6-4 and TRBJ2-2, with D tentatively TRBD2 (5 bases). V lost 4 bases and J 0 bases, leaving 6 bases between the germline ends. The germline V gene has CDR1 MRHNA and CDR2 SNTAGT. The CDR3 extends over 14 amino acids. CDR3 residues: CASSVATNTGELFF. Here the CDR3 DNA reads TGTGCCAGCAGTGTAGCGACGAACACCGGGGAGCTGTTTTTT.

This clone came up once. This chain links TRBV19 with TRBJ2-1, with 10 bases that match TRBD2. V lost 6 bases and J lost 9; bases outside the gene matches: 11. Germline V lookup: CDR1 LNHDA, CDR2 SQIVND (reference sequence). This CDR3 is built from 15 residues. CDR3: CASSPSGGGGFEQFF. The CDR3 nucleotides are TGTGCCAGTAGCCCGAGCGGGGGGGGAGGATTTGAGCAGTTCTTC.

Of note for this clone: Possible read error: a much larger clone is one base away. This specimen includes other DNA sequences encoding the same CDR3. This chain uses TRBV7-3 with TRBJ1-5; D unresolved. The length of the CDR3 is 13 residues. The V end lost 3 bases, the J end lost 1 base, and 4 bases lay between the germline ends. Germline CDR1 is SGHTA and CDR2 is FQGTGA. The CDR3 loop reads CASSLDSNQPQHF. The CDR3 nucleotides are TGTGCCAGCAGCTTGGACAGCAATCAGCCCCAGCATTTT. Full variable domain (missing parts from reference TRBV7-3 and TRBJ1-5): GAGVSQTPSNKVTEKGKYVELRCDPISGHTALYWYRQSLGQGPEFLIYFQGTGAADDSGLPNDRFFAVRPEGSVSTLKIQRTERGDSAVYLCASSLDSNQPQHFGDGTRLSIL.

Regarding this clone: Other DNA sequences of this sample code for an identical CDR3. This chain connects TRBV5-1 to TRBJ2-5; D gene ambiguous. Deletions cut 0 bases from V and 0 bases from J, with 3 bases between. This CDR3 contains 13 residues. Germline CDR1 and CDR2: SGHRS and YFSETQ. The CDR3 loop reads CASSLVYQETQYF. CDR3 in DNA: TGCGCCAGCAGCTTGGTATACCAAGAGACCCAGTACTTC.

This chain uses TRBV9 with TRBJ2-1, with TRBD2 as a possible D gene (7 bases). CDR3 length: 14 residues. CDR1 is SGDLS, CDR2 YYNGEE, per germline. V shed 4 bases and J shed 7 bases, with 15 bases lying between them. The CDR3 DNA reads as TGTGCCAGCAGCCTAGCGGTAAGGGGGAATGAGCAGTTCTTC. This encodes CASSLAVRGNEQFF.

The CDR3 region is CATSREKGAGGNEQFF. The DNA for the CDR3 is TGTGCCACCAGCAGAGAAAAGGGGGCGGGAGGAAATGAGCAGTTCTTC. The V and J genes are TRBV15 and TRBJ2-1, with TRBD2 as a possible D gene (8 bases). V shed 0 bases and J shed 7 bases, with 16 bases lying between them. The CDR3 spans 16 residues. Germline lookup yields CDR1 LNHNV and CDR2 YYDKDF (reference sequence).

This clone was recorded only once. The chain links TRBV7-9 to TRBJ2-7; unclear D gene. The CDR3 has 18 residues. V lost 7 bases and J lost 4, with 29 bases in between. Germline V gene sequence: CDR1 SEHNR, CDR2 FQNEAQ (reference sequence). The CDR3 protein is CASTLLPPSPANSYEQYF. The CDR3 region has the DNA TGTGCCAGCACCCTCCTACCCCCTTCTCCAGCGAACTCTTACGAGCAGTACTTC.

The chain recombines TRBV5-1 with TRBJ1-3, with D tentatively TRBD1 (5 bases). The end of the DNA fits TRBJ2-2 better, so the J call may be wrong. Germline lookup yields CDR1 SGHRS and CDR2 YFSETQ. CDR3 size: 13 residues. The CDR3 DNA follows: TGCGCCAGCAAGGCAGGGCCCACCGGGGAGCTGTTTTTT. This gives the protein CASKAGPTGELFF.

The CDR3 bases are TGCGCCAGCAGCGCCAGGGGAAGTCCTGAAGCTTTCTTT. Protein: CASSARGSPEAFF. The chain is built from TRBV5-1 and TRBJ1-1; perhaps TRBD1 as D (6 bases). The CDR3 consists of 13 residues. Between the trimmed V and J ends, which lost 4 bases and 6 bases, there was a span of 13 bases. Per the germline V gene, CDR1 is SGHRS and CDR2 is YFSETQ.

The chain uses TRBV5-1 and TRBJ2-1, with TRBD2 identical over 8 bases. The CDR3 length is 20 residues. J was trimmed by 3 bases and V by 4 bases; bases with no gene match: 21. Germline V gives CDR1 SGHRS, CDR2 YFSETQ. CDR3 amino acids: CASSPKSGGMRGPNYNEQFF. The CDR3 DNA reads TGCGCCAGCAGCCCGAAGTCGGGAGGGATGAGGGGTCCGAACTACAATGAGCAGTTCTTC.

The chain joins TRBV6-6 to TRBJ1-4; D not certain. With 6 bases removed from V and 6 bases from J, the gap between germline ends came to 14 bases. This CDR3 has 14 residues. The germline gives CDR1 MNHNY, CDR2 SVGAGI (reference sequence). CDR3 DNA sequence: TGTGCCAGCAGGGGGTTATCGGGCGATGAAAAACTGTTTTTT. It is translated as CASRGLSGDEKLFF.

CDR3 nucleotide sequence: TGTGCCAGCAGCTCCGGATTCTATGGCTACACCTTC. Encoded protein: CASSSGFYGYTF. This rearrangement joins TRBV7-2 to TRBJ1-2; D unclear. V was shortened by 4 bases and J by 4 bases, with 7 bases between the two germline ends. The germline V gene has CDR1 SGHTA and CDR2 FQGNSA. The CDR3 covers 12 residues.

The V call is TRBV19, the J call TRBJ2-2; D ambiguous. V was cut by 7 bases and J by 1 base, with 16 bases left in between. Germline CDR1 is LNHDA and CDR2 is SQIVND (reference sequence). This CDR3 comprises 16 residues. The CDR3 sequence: CASNPRVGLNTGELFF. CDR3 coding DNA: TGTGCCAGTAATCCCCGGGTGGGGTTGAACACCGGGGAGCTGTTTTTT.

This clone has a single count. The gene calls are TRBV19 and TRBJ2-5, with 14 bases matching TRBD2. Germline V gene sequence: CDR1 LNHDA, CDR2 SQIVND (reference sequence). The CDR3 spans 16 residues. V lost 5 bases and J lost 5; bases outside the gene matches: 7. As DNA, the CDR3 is TGTGCCAGTAGTGCGACTAGCGGGAGGGTTTGGGAGACCCAGTACTTC. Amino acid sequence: CASSATSGRVWETQYF.

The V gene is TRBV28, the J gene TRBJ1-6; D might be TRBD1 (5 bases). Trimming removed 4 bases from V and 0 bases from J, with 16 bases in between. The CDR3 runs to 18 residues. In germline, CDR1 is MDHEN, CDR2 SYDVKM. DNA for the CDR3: TGTGCCAGCAGTTCACCGGGACCGCAGAGCTCCTATAATTCACCCCTCCACTTT. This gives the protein CASSSPGPQSSYNSPLHF.

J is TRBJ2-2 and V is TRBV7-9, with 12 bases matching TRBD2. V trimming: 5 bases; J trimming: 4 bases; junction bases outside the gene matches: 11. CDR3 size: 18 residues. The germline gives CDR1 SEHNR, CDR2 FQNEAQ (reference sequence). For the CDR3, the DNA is TGTGCCAGCAGCCGCCTCCCCGCTAGCGGGAGGGGCACCGGGGAGCTGTTTTTT. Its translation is CASSRLPASGRGTGELFF.

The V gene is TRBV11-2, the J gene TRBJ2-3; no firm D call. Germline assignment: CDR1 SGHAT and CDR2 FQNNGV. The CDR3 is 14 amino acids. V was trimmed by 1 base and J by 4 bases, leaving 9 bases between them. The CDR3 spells CASSLAGVPDTQYF. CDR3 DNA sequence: TGTGCCAGCAGCTTAGCTGGGGTACCAGATACGCAGTATTTT.

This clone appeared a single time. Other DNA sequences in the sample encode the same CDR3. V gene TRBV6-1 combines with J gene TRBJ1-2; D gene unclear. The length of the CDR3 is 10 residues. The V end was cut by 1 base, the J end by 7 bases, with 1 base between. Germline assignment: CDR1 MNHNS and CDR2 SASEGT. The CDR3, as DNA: TGTGCCAGCAGTGAAGGTGGCTACACCTTC. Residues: CASSEGGYTF.

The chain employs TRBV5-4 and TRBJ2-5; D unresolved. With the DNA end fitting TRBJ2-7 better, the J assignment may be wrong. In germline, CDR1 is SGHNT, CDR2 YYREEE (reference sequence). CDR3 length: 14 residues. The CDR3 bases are TGTGCCAGCAGCCCCGCCGGGTTGGGGTACGAGCAGTACTTC. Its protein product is CASSPAGLGYEQYF.